The T cell receptor beta chain described here comes from a study of human CD8 memory T cell subsets. The length of the CDR3 is 16 residues. The germline V gene has CDR1 SGHAT and CDR2 FQNNGV. Production of TCR beta libraries used UMI-labeled 5' RACE as the method. How the authors handled the data: TCR beta libraries each contained about 2,600 to 20,000 functional CDR3 beta clonotypes. After re-calling the 5' RACE reads, TCRdb lists one entry per CDR3 protein, DNA absent. V and J calls and clone size were set by TCRdb, not the authors. Its clone listing holds approximately 6,200 distinct CDR3 sequences. Frequency places this clonotype as medium-sized. The identity of TPEX cells was that of CCR7+ PD-1+ TIGIT+ early memory CD8+ T cells with exhausted-like traits. PBMC were isolated from buffy coats given by healthy donors.

Sequencing was done on a sample of CD8+ T cells from PBMCs. This TCR was recovered from a human donor in good health. The rearrangement joins TRBV11-2 to TRBJ2-5; TCRdb reports TRBD2, a call that lacks DNA to check it against. CDR3 region: CASSFSTSGSTGTQYF. Based on the CDR3 plus reference TRBV11-2 and TRBJ2-5, the full variable domain is EAGVAQSPRYKIIEKRQSVAFWCNPISGHATLYWYQQILGQGPKLLIQFQNNGVVDDSQLPKDRFSAERLKGVDSTLKIQPAKLEDSAVYLCASSFSTSGSTGTQYFGPGTRLLVL.